These 18 T cell receptor beta chains came from one sample sequenced in a study of cytomegalovirus exposure and HLA in healthy donors (dated by TCRdb to the late 2010s). Library generation was performed with the immunoSEQ multiplex PCR assay. The multiplex PCR relied on a mix of 60 forward primers for TCR Vbeta segments and 13 reverse primers for TCR Jbeta segments. Sourced from immuneACCESS, this table was stored by TCRdb with only in-frame sequences that have V and J called. A share of the clones is absent; for the studies checked, an unresolved V gene accounts for under half, and the remainder has no known explanation. The sample records about 130,000 clones, less than 85% of which are singletons. The ten largest clones take up roughly 2.1% of the sample. The sample consisted of PBMCs. These receptors all stem from a woman aged 35 to 49 in good health and CMV-seropositive.

This clone showed up just a few times. The chain links TRBV13 to TRBJ2-1; weak D call: TRBD2 (5 bases). V was shortened by 3 bases and J by 10 bases, with 10 bases between the two germline ends. The CDR3 length is 12 residues. CDR1 and CDR2 (germline): PRHDT, FYEKMQ (reference sequence). The CDR3 region is CASSFRTREQFF. CDR3 bases: TGTGCCAGCAGCTTCAGAACTAGAGAGCAGTTCTTC.

The chain has TRBV19 and TRBJ2-7; 8 bases fit TRBD1. Germline CDR1 LNHDA, CDR2 SQIVND (reference sequence). V shed 6 bases, J shed 2 bases, and the junction held 6 bases outside the gene matches. CDR3 size: 14 residues. The CDR3 here is CASRPGTGTYEQYF. DNA of the CDR3: TGTGCCAGTAGACCCGGGACAGGAACCTACGAGCAGTACTTC.

The chain has TRBV5-4 and TRBJ2-1, with 16 bases identical to TRBD2. The CDR3 covers 19 residues. J gave up 4 bases and V 3 bases, and 10 bases lay outside the gene matches. CDR1 and CDR2 (germline): SGHNT, YYREEE (reference sequence). The CDR3 sequence is CASSSTTGTSGGAYNEQFF. The CDR3 DNA is TGTGCCAGCAGCTCCACGACCGGGACTAGCGGGGGGGCATACAATGAGCAGTTCTTC.

The V and J genes are TRBV6-5 and TRBJ1-5; D is unclear. The CDR3 has 15 residues. V was shortened by 8 bases and J by 0 bases, with 14 bases between the two germline ends. CDR1 MNHEY and CDR2 SVGAGI come from the germline V gene. CDR3 loop: CASGIHTASNQPQHF. DNA for the CDR3: TGTGCCAGCGGAATCCATACAGCTAGCAATCAGCCCCAGCATTTT.

The chain recombines TRBV4-1 with TRBJ2-7; the match to TRBD2 covers 7 bases. Per germline, CDR1 MGHRA and CDR2 YSYEKL. The CDR3 runs to 16 residues. V was clipped by 0 bases and J by 2 bases; unmatched bases: 7. The CDR3 reads CASSQESGGSPYEQYF. Here the CDR3 DNA reads TGCGCCAGCAGCCAAGAATCGGGGGGTTCCCCCTACGAGCAGTACTTC.

The chain employs TRBV4-3 and TRBJ1-2; no clear D gene. With 3 bases removed from V and 8 bases from J, the gap between germline ends came to 19 bases. Germline V gene sequence: CDR1 LGHNA, CDR2 YSLEER. The CDR3 is 15 residues long. CDR3 residues: CASSHGPDAPFGYTF. In DNA form, the CDR3 reads TGCGCCAGCAGCCATGGGCCCGACGCTCCATTCGGCTACACCTTC.

The rearrangement uses TRBV6-6 and TRBJ2-2, with 10 nucleotides matching TRBD2. The trim removed 6 bases at V and 6 bases at J, leaving 10 bases unmatched. Germline V gives CDR1 MNHNY, CDR2 SVGAGI (reference sequence). This CDR3 region has 16 residues. CDR3 protein: CASSLSGGASSGELFF. CDR3 nucleotides: TGTGCCAGCAGCTTAAGCGGGGGGGCCTCATCCGGGGAGCTGTTTTTT.

The gene calls are TRBV19 and TRBJ2-7, with TRBD1 identical over 7 bases. The germline gives CDR1 LNHDA, CDR2 SQIVND (reference sequence). The CDR3 runs to 14 residues. V shed 8 bases and J 7 bases; nucleotides not matched to a gene: 14. CDR3: CASGTGTAAEEQYF. DNA for the CDR3: TGTGCCAGTGGGACCGGGACAGCCGCCGAAGAGCAGTACTTC.

This clone came up a few times. The gene calls are TRBV7-9 and TRBJ1-4; tentative D call: TRBD1 (6 bases). This CDR3 region has 13 residues. V shed 6 bases and J shed 3 bases, with 8 bases lying between them. Germline V gene sequence: CDR1 SEHNR, CDR2 FQNEAQ (reference sequence). CDR3: CASRGAANEKLFF. CDR3 sequence (DNA): TGTGCCAGCAGGGGGGCGGCTAATGAAAAACTGTTTTTT.

The chain recombines TRBV2 with TRBJ2-7; 7 nucleotides line up with TRBD2. Germline V gives CDR1 SNHLY, CDR2 FYNNEI. This CDR3 has 18 amino acids. V shed 5 bases, J shed 0 bases, and the junction held 16 bases outside the gene matches. The CDR3 here is CASSPTLVWREPSYEQYF. The DNA of the CDR3 is TGTGCCAGCAGTCCCACGTTGGTATGGCGGGAGCCCTCCTACGAGCAGTACTTC.

This chain links TRBV6-1 with TRBJ1-2; 8 nucleotides align to TRBD1. In germline, CDR1 is MNHNS, CDR2 SASEGT. The CDR3 totals 12 residues. V trimming: 10 bases; J trimming: 4 bases; junction bases outside the gene matches: 5. The CDR3 loop reads CATQGGTYGYTF. DNA of the CDR3: TGTGCCACACAGGGGGGGACCTATGGCTACACCTTC.

The chain couples TRBV30 to TRBJ1-1, with 9 bases fitting TRBD1. After removal of 8 bases from V and 4 bases from J, the junction contained 11 bases not matched to a gene. There are 14 residues in the CDR3. Per germline, CDR1 GTSNPN and CDR2 SVGIG (reference sequence). This CDR3 is CAGGTGTLGTEAFF. The CDR3 nucleotides are TGTGCCGGAGGGACAGGGACTCTGGGCACTGAAGCTTTCTTT.

V and J are TRBV28 and TRBJ1-6; D unresolved. V gave up 7 bases and J gave up 7 bases, with 17 bases separating them. CDR1 MDHEN and CDR2 SYDVKM come from the germline V gene. The CDR3 totals 15 residues. CDR3 region: CASTSTDRLNSPLHF. CDR3 nucleotide sequence: TGTGCCAGCACCTCCACAGATCGGCTCAATTCACCCCTCCACTTT.

This clone has a single count. This sequence joins TRBV19 and TRBJ1-4; 8 bases map to TRBD1. There are 16 residues in the CDR3. V was pared by 3 bases and J by 7 bases, with 10 bases of the junction left unmatched. Per germline, CDR1 LNHDA and CDR2 SQIVND (reference sequence). CDR3 in DNA: TGTGCCAGTAGTATTCTCCCCAGGGGGCCCGGTGAAAAACTGTTTTTT. It specifies CASSILPRGPGEKLFF.

This clone has just a few counts. The chain joins TRBV28 to TRBJ1-6, with 8 bases identical to TRBD1. J was trimmed by 9 bases and V by 6 bases; bases with no gene match: 10. Germline-derived CDR1 and CDR2 are MDHEN and SYDVKM. This CDR3 is built from 15 residues. Here the CDR3 DNA reads TGTGCCAGCAGACTCAGAGGACAGGGTGGTTCACCCCTCCACTTT. Translation gives CASRLRGQGGSPLHF. Supplemented by reference TRBV28 and TRBJ1-6, the full variable domain reads DVKVTQSSRYLVKRTGEKVFLECVQDMDHENMFWYRQDPGLGLRLIYFSYDVKMKEKGDIPEGYSVSREKKERFSLILESASTNQTSMYLCASRLRGQGGSPLHFGNGTRLTVT.

The rearrangement joins TRBV7-2 to TRBJ1-2; D may be TRBD1 (6 bases). CDR3 size: 15 residues. The V and J ends lost 4 bases and 7 bases respectively, with 19 bases between them. Per the germline V gene, CDR1 is SGHTA and CDR2 is FQGNSA. Here the CDR3 DNA reads TGTGCCAGCAGCTCTACAGGGATTTTGGGCGGTGGCTACACCTTC. It codes for CASSSTGILGGGYTF. The variable domain in full, with the rest retrieved from reference TRBV7-2 and TRBJ1-2, is GAGVSQSPSNKVTEKGKDVELRCDPISGHTALYWYRQSLGQGLEFLIYFQGNSAPDKSGLPSDRFSAERTGGSVSTLTIQRTQQEDSAVYLCASSSTGILGGGYTFGSGTRLTVV.

The rearrangement joins TRBV10-3 to TRBJ1-6; tentative D call: TRBD1 (5 bases). The germline V gene encodes CDR1 ENHRY and CDR2 SYGVKD. The CDR3 sequence is 18 residues long. Trimming left V 3 bases short and J 7 bases short, with 22 bases between. This CDR3 is CAISDPIRRGEPNSPLHF. DNA for the CDR3: TGTGCCATCAGTGACCCTATTCGGCGGGGGGAGCCGAATTCACCCCTCCACTTT.

V usage is TRBV4-3 and J usage is TRBJ2-2; the match to TRBD1 covers 8 bases. CDR3 size: 15 residues. V dropped 6 bases and J dropped 5; count of bases not matched to a gene: 8. Germline V CDR1 and CDR2: LGHNA, YSLEER. As DNA, the CDR3 is TGCGCCAGCAGTAAAGGGACAGGTGGAACCGGGGAGCTGTTTTTT. It is translated as CASSKGTGGTGELFF.